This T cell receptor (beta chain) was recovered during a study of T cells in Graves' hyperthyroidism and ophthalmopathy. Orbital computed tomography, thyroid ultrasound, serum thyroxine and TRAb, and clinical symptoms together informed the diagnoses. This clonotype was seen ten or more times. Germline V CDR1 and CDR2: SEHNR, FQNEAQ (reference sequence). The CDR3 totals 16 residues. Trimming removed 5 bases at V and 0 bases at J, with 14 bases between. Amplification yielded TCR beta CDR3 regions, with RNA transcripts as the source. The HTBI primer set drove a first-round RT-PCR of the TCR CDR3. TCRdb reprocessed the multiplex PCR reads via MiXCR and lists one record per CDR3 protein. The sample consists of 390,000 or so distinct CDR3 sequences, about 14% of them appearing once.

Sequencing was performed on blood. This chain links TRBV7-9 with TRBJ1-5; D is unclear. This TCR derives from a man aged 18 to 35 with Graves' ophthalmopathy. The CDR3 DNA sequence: TGTGCCAGCAGCGGCTGGGAAGAGGGTAGCAATCAGCCCCAGCATTTT. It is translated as CASSGWEEGSNQPQHF.